The entry that follows covers one TCR beta chain sequence. Its antigen remains undetermined. No qualities accompany the bases; no much larger clone lies one base away. The sample belongs to a study of shared clonotypes between healthy human individuals (dated by TCRdb to the early 2020s). About the full investigation: Three men and a couple of women, aged 18 to 49 years, made up the cohort. To increase sequencing depth and limit assay-specific biases, TCR repertoire library preparation and sequencing were carried out by different laboratories using diverse techniques. The study deeply sequenced blood TCR repertoires of roughly five healthy adults to estimate repertoire size and the extent of clonotype sharing between individuals. Per donor, leukapheresis produced somewhere between about 0.8 and 9 billion PBMCs. For each donor, three plates each were used for CD4 naive and CD4 memory, two plates were used for CD8 naive, and one plate was used for CD8 memory. General study outcomes and caveats: The small number of donors limited the genetic and exposure-history diversity represented. Naive subsets generally had larger estimated clonotype richness than memory subsets did. Incomplete sequencing was indicated by rarefaction of sorted-subset datasets, despite the large sequencing depth. Pairwise subsampling indicated that sequencing depth was expected to affect the degree of clonotype sharing among donors. Compared with non-shared clonotypes, clonotypes shared by all four sorted-subset donors had higher generation probabilities. Sampling was restricted to blood, and TCR repertoires in tissue are likely to differ from TCR repertoires in blood. Across a few donors, roughly 5.4% of naive CD4, more than 3% of naive CD8, around 2.1% of memory CD4, and over 0.35% of memory CD8 clonotypes were shared.

The CDR3, cysteine through phenylalanine, is 15 amino acids long. Only the CDR3 region is kept as DNA, spanning 45 bases read in frame from base 1. In the germline V gene, CDR1 corresponds to WSHSY and CDR2 to SAAADI. Trimming takes 3 bases off V and 7 bases off J; junction bases not matched to a gene: 7. The donors were healthy, HIV-negative adults who had no recently reported acute infections or vaccinations. Every donor was a Caucasian adult living in Nashville, Tennessee, USA. CD4+ T cells were enriched by magnetic negative selection, after which naive cells were positively selected on CD45RA and the negative fraction was taken as the memory subset. Blood was obtained by leukapheresis, after which PBMCs were separated by Ficoll-Histopaque density gradient centrifugation and cryopreserved in liquid nitrogen vapor phase. Analytical flow cytometry was used to check the purity and quantity of every magnetically sorted T cell population. Genomic DNA was isolated from each sorted fraction and quantified by UV absorbance on a Nanodrop 2000c.

Using the deep immunoSEQ assay, TCR CDR3 regions were amplified from genomic DNA by multiplex PCR. Extracted genomic DNA from each cell subset was spread evenly across all wells of several immunoSEQ 96-well plates, with each plate serving as a replicate. For sorted subsets, each replicate PCR was loaded with approximately 200 ng genomic DNA, equivalent to some 31,000 T cell genomes. The purified libraries were quantified using a Qubit 3.0 fluorometer, sized with a Bioanalyzer 2100, and then quantified again using the KAPA Library Quantification kit. Every immunoSEQ 96-well plate was sequenced on a separate single-read 150-cycle Illumina NextSeq 550 flow cell. Per the authors' processing: Because the immunoSEQ output held only junctional sequences and lacked quality scores, the filtering could not match the filtering applied to full-length reads. To assign V/J genes and CDR3, sequences were annotated against IMGT germline references using PyIR, a Python wrapper for IgBLAST v1.9. Reads were filtered out if the reads had weak V/J assignments (E-value above 1e-6), no CDR3, stop codons, out-of-frame junctions, or ambiguous translated residues. A V3J clonotype was defined by an identical inferred V gene, J gene, and CDR3 amino acid sequence. Percentage overlap between repertoires was calculated by dividing the number of shared unique clonotypes by the size of the smaller repertoire. Richness of each repertoire was evaluated using RTK rarefaction, the Chao1 estimator, and Recon v2.1 estimates of unobserved clonotypes. Generation probabilities for all TCRbeta clonotypes obtained by the gDNA method from a few donors were computed using OLGA. TCRdb provides this immuneACCESS table in a form limited to in-frame rearrangements. Some clones are lacking; in checked studies, under half of them reflect an unresolved V gene, and why the rest are absent is not known. That table furnishes V, J and clone size, whereas the DNA furnished D and trimming. The sample includes over a million clones, with approximately 97% observed a single time. The ten most abundant clones make up approximately 1.1% of the sample.

The sequence joins TRBV10-2 to TRBJ2-3; 10 central nucleotides agree with TRBD1. Sequenced material: naive CD4+ T cells sorted from blood. According to the study, the label for this sample's cell subset or site signals: CD45RA+ positively selected. This TCR was sampled from a man between 25 and 39 years old in good health. The DNA is TGCGCCAGCAGTGAACCGGACAGGGGGTTTTATACGCAGTATTTT. Translated, it reads CASSEPDRGFYTQYF.